Listed here are 16 T cell receptor beta chains from one sample, sequenced in a study of low-dose radiotherapy and immunotherapy resistance in tumors. TRAV and TRBV primers primed cDNA for both TCRalpha and TCRbeta. TCR amplification used roughly 21 PCR cycles, a constant-region primer and a V-primer adapter. MiXCR, applied by TCRdb to the reads, yields one record per CDR3 protein. Found here are roughly 18,000 distinct CDR3 sequences, about 74% of them singletons; the top ten hold about an eighth. These receptor sequences come from a human donor with advanced metastatic prostate, ovarian, gallbladder or colorectal cancer (not recorded which). This table probably holds off-target reads from a library built for another chain.

This clonotype was found once. The chain recombines TRBV28 with TRBJ2-3; maybe TRBD1 (5 bases). V lost 4 bases, J lost 4 bases, and 15 bases lay in between. Germline V gene sequence: CDR1 MDHEN, CDR2 SYDVKM. This CDR3 comprises 15 residues. The DNA for the CDR3 is TGTGCCAGCAGTTCTGTTTCTTGGGGCTCAGATACGCAGTATTTT. Translating it yields CASSSVSWGSDTQYF. Using reference TRBV28 and TRBJ2-3 for the parts outside the CDR3, the full variable domain is DVKVTQSSRYLVKRTGEKVFLECVQDMDHENMFWYRQDPGLGLRLIYFSYDVKMKEKGDIPEGYSVSREKKERFSLILESASTNQTSMYLCASSSVSWGSDTQYFGPGTRLTVL.

V gene TRBV7-2 combines with J gene TRBJ1-6; D perhaps matches TRBD1 (5 bases). Trimming took off 5 bases at V and 8 bases at J, with 10 bases between the two ends. CDR1 and CDR2 from the germline V gene are SGHTA and FQGNSA. The CDR3 is 13 amino acids. The DNA for the CDR3 is TGTGCCAGCAGCATAGGGACCTATTCACCCCTCCACTTT. It is translated as CASSIGTYSPLHF.

This clonotype was detected only a few times. This chain links TRBV5-1 with TRBJ2-7, with 8 positions matching TRBD1. CDR3 size: 14 residues. The V segment lost 4 bases and the J segment 7 bases; nucleotides outside the gene matches: 10. Germline assignment: CDR1 SGHRS and CDR2 YFSETQ. Written as DNA, the CDR3 is TGCGCCAGCAGCACCACAGGGGGTTCGAGGGAGCAGTACTTC. It encodes CASSTTGGSREQYF.

The chain joins TRBV27 to TRBJ2-6; TRBD1 aligns across 7 bases. V was clipped by 6 bases and J by 6 bases; unmatched bases: 20. The CDR3 consists of 19 residues. Germline CDR1 is MNHEY and CDR2 is SMNVEV (reference sequence). CDR3 DNA: TGTGCCAGCAGCCGGACAGGCCTACTGCCATCTCGTAAGGCCAACGTCCTGACTTTC. Its protein is CASSRTGLLPSRKANVLTF.

CDR3 in amino acids: CASSGTRNTEAFF. CDR3 in DNA: TGTGCCAGCAGTGGTACACGGAACACTGAAGCTTTCTTT. V and J are TRBV25-1 and TRBJ1-1; D is ambiguous. Per germline, CDR1 MGHDK and CDR2 SYGVNS. This CDR3 has 13 amino acids. Trimming took 4 bases from V and 1 from J, leaving 7 bases between them. The full variable domain, with the rest looked up from reference TRBV25-1 and TRBJ1-1, is EADIYQTPRYLVIGTGKKITLECSQTMGHDKMYWYQQDPGMELHLIHYSYGVNSTEKGDLSSESTVSRIRTEHFPLTLESARPSHTSQYLCASSGTRNTEAFFGQGTRLTVV.

The table lists this clonotype with a count of one. The chain carries TRBV19 and TRBJ1-1, with D unresolved. CDR3 length: 13 residues. V was cut by 4 bases and J by 7 bases, with 13 bases left in between. Per the germline V gene, CDR1 is LNHDA and CDR2 is SQIVND (reference sequence). The CDR3 loop is CASSTSPPDEAFF. The CDR3 nucleotides read TGTGCCAGTAGTACCTCTCCACCCGATGAAGCTTTCTTT. Using reference TRBV19 and TRBJ1-1 for the parts outside the CDR3, the full variable domain is DGGITQSPKYLFRKEGQNVTLSCEQNLNHDAMYWYRQDPGQGLRLIYYSQIVNDFQKGDIAEGYSVSREKKESFPLTVTSAQKNPTAFYLCASSTSPPDEAFFGQGTRLTVV.

This clonotype has only a few counts. The rearrangement links TRBV19 to TRBJ1-5, with a possible D match to TRBD1 (5 bases). The germline V and J ends were trimmed by 3 bases and 5 bases, with 11 bases remaining between them. The CDR3 is 14 residues long. The germline gives CDR1 LNHDA, CDR2 SQIVND (reference sequence). CDR3 loop: CASSIGRAHQPQHF. CDR3 nucleotides: TGTGCCAGTAGTATCGGCAGGGCGCATCAGCCCCAGCATTTT.

This sequence joins TRBV20-1 and TRBJ1-1; D not resolved. CDR1 DFQATT and CDR2 SNEGSKA come from the germline V gene (reference sequence). This CDR3 is 15 amino acids long. V was shortened by 0 bases and J by 1 base, with 12 bases between the two germline ends. The CDR3 DNA reads as TGCAGTGCTAGAGATCGGACTCTCCAGAACACTGAAGCTTTCTTT. Translated: CSARDRTLQNTEAFF.

This clonotype has a handful of counts. V and J are TRBV5-4 and TRBJ2-1, with 8 bases identical to TRBD2. CDR1 SGHNT and CDR2 YYREEE come from the germline V gene (reference sequence). The CDR3 totals 18 residues. Germline trimming cut 0 bases from V and 8 bases from J; bases unmatched to any gene: 16. The CDR3 loop reads CASSLADLGRAITDEQFF. The DNA for the CDR3 is TGTGCCAGCAGCTTGGCCGACCTCGGGAGGGCAATCACCGATGAGCAGTTCTTC.

In DNA, the CDR3 is TGTGCCACCAGTGAAGGGAGCTCCTACAATGAGCAGTTCTTC. Translation: CATSEGSSYNEQFF. The chain carries TRBV24-1 and TRBJ2-1, with D perhaps matching TRBD2 (5 bases). Between the trimmed V and J ends, which lost 4 bases and 0 bases, there was a span of 6 bases. Germline V gene sequence: CDR1 KGHDR, CDR2 SFDVKD. The CDR3 runs 14 residues.

This clonotype turned up a few times. The V call is TRBV6-5, the J call TRBJ2-7, with TRBD1 matching over 8 bases. The CDR3 is made up of 16 amino acids. J lost 6 bases, V lost 2 bases, and 12 bases had no gene match. Per germline, CDR1 MNHEY and CDR2 SVGAGI. The CDR3 sequence is CASSYGGGQGSIEQYF. CDR3 coding DNA: TGTGCCAGCAGTTACGGAGGCGGACAGGGCAGTATCGAGCAGTACTTC.

This clonotype has just one count. The chain has TRBV20-1 and TRBJ1-5; D remains unclear. Trimming took 1 base from V and 1 from J, leaving 14 bases between them. CDR1 is DFQATT and CDR2 is SNEGSKA in the germline V gene (reference sequence). CDR3 length: 16 amino acids. CDR3 residues: CSARVPGWLSNQPQHF. In DNA, the CDR3 is TGCAGTGCTAGAGTTCCTGGATGGTTGAGCAATCAGCCCCAGCATTTT.

The chain recombines TRBV6-8 with TRBJ2-5; 10 positions match TRBD2. Germline CDR1 MNHGY, CDR2 SAAAGT. This CDR3 has 18 amino acids. V gave up 5 bases and J gave up 2 bases; unmatched junction bases: 14. This chain's CDR3 is CASSTRVSGGRTQETQYF. The CDR3, as DNA: TGTGCCAGCAGTACCCGGGTTAGCGGGGGGCGGACTCAAGAGACCCAGTACTTC.

This rearrangement joins TRBV20-1 to TRBJ2-7; TRBD2 agrees at 10 bases. The CDR3 covers 16 residues. Per germline, CDR1 DFQATT and CDR2 SNEGSKA (reference sequence). The J segment lost 3 bases and the V segment lost 0 bases, leaving 8 bases of the junction unmatched. CDR3 DNA sequence: TGCAGTGCTAGAGATCCCGCTAGCGGGAGTGGCTACGAGCAGTACTTC. It encodes CSARDPASGSGYEQYF.

This clonotype appeared a few times. The chain's CDR3 is CASSLPTTLNTEAFF. In DNA, the CDR3 is TGTGCCAGCAGTTTACCGACAACCCTGAACACTGAAGCTTTCTTT. The V and J genes are TRBV28 and TRBJ1-1; D remains ambiguous. Between the trimmed V and J ends, which lost 2 bases and 0 bases, there was a span of 10 bases. CDR3 size: 15 residues. CDR1 and CDR2 (germline): MDHEN, SYDVKM.

The genes are TRBV28 and TRBJ2-7; 7 positions agree with TRBD2. CDR1 is MDHEN, CDR2 SYDVKM, per germline. The CDR3 covers 14 residues. Losses at the gene ends were 6 bases for V and 2 bases for J; bases not matched to a gene: 7. The CDR3 region is CASSPGGGTYEQYF. The CDR3 region has the DNA TGTGCCAGCAGCCCAGGCGGGGGAACCTACGAGCAGTACTTC.